The 11 T cell receptor beta chains reported below all come from one sample, sequenced in a study of cytomegalovirus exposure and HLA in healthy donors. PCR employed 60 Vbeta and 13 Jbeta primers. Profiling relied on immunoSEQ multiplex PCR, and the TCRdb table lists in-frame clones only, not all of them. The sample includes under 200,000 clones, 60% to 80% seen only once; the top ten take about 8%. Specimen: PBMCs. These receptors came from a woman aged 40 to 49 in good health and CMV-seropositive.

The chain carries TRBV7-9 and TRBJ2-7; a weak D match, TRBD2 (5 bases). Trimming left V 5 bases short and J 0 bases short, with 20 bases between. The length of the CDR3 is 17 residues. The V gene's germline CDR1 is SEHNR and CDR2 FQNEAQ (reference sequence). CDR3 in DNA: TGTGCCAGCAGCCCCGGACTTGCCAACTCATTCTCCTACGAGCAGTACTTC. Translating it yields CASSPGLANSFSYEQYF.

The V and J genes are TRBV18 and TRBJ2-1; D perhaps matches TRBD2 (5 bases). Germline V CDR1 and CDR2: KGHSH, LQKENI. Trimming shortened V by 5 bases and J by 6 bases, and 17 bases separated the two germline ends. This CDR3 contains 15 residues. Written as DNA, the CDR3 is TGTGCCAGCTCAACTAGTCTGGCTACCCTCAATGAGCAGTTCTTC. It is translated as CASSTSLATLNEQFF.

J is TRBJ1-1 and V is TRBV28; D unresolved. This CDR3 comprises 11 residues. The germline CDR1 and CDR2 sequences are MDHEN and SYDVKM. The V and J ends lost 2 bases and 8 bases respectively, with 6 bases between them. CDR3 sequence: CASSLGGEAFF. The CDR3 coding sequence is TGTGCCAGCAGTTTAGGAGGCGAAGCTTTCTTT.

A single count supports this clone. The J gene is TRBJ1-2, the V gene TRBV7-9; TRBD1 is a possible D gene (6 bases). The CDR3 consists of 14 residues. Trimming stripped 4 bases from V and 1 base from J, with 10 bases between. Per the germline V gene, CDR1 is SEHNR and CDR2 is FQNEAQ (reference sequence). Written as DNA, the CDR3 is TGTGCCAGCAGCTCGGACAGTATTAACTATGGCTACACCTTC. Protein: CASSSDSINYGYTF.

V and J are TRBV28 and TRBJ2-2, with 13 bases matching TRBD2. There are 18 residues in the CDR3. Germline-derived CDR1 and CDR2 are MDHEN and SYDVKM. Trimming removed 1 base from V and 8 bases from J; junction bases left unmatched: 10. CDR3 region: CASSLLGTSGIFRGELFF. The DNA for the CDR3 is TGTGCCAGCAGTTTATTAGGGACTAGCGGGATCTTCAGGGGGGAGCTGTTTTTT.

V gene TRBV18 combines with J gene TRBJ1-5; 11 bases map to TRBD1. The CDR3 is made up of 18 amino acids. CDR1 KGHSH and CDR2 LQKENI come from the germline V gene. V was clipped by 3 bases and J by 0 bases; unmatched bases: 7. DNA for the CDR3: TGTGCCAGCTCACCCCTTCCGGGACAGGGGGGTAGCAATCAGCCCCAGCATTTT. Translation: CASSPLPGQGGSNQPQHF.

The chain has TRBV19 and TRBJ1-2; 8 bases fit TRBD1. Germline CDR1 is LNHDA and CDR2 is SQIVND (reference sequence). The ends lost 4 bases at V and 8 bases at J; junction bases unmatched: 12. The length of the CDR3 is 15 residues. The CDR3 DNA reads as TGTGCCAGTAGTAGGGGACAGGCCATCGCCCAGGGCTACACCTTC. This gives the protein CASSRGQAIAQGYTF.

The V and J genes are TRBV10-3 and TRBJ2-5, with D possibly being TRBD2 (5 bases). V gave up 0 bases and J gave up 3 bases, with 11 bases separating them. Germline V gene lookup returns CDR1 ENHRY and CDR2 SYGVKD. This CDR3 is built from 15 residues. The CDR3 loop reads CAISESGLAEETQYF. The CDR3 DNA is TGTGCCATCAGTGAGTCAGGCCTAGCTGAAGAGACCCAGTACTTC.

V is TRBV7-9 and J is TRBJ2-1; D not resolved. V was shortened by 2 bases and J by 0 bases, with 11 bases between the two germline ends. Germline-derived CDR1 and CDR2 are SEHNR and FQNEAQ (reference sequence). This CDR3 contains 16 residues. CDR3 loop: CASSLMGLNSYNEQFF. CDR3 nucleotide sequence: TGTGCCAGCAGCTTAATGGGCTTAAACTCCTACAATGAGCAGTTCTTC.

The V call is TRBV28, the J call TRBJ1-2; D ambiguous. The germline CDR1 and CDR2 sequences are MDHEN and SYDVKM. The CDR3 contains 12 residues. The V end was cut by 6 bases, the J end by 8 bases, with 13 bases between. Written as DNA, the CDR3 is TGTGCCAGCAGGCTTAACTGGGAGGGCTACACCTTC. This encodes CASRLNWEGYTF.

The chain links TRBV19 to TRBJ2-1, with TRBD2 matching over 8 bases. This CDR3 region has 18 residues. The V and J ends lost 5 bases and 0 bases, in that order; junction bases with no gene match: 12. Germline V CDR1 and CDR2: LNHDA, SQIVND (reference sequence). CDR3 residues: CASSELASGWSSYNEQFF. DNA for the CDR3: TGTGCCAGTAGTGAGTTGGCTAGCGGGTGGAGCTCCTACAATGAGCAGTTCTTC.